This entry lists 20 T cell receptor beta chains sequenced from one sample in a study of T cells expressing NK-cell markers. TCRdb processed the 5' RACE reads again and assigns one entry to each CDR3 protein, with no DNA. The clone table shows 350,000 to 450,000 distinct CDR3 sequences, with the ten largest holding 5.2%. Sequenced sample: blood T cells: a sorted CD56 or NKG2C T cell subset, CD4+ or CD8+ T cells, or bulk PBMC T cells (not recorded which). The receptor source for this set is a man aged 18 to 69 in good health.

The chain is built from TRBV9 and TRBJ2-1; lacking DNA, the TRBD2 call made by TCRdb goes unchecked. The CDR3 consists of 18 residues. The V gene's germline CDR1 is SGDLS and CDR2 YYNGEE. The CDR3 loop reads CASSVRLAGHPSLNEQFF.

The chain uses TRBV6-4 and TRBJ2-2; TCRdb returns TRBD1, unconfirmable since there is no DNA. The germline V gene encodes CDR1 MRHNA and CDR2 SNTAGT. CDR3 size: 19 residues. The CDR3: CASSDRFRGIDANTGELFF.

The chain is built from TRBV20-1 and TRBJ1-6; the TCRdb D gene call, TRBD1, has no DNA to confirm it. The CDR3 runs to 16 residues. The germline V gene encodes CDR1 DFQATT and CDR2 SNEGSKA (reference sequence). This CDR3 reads CSARDLRQGFGSPLHF.

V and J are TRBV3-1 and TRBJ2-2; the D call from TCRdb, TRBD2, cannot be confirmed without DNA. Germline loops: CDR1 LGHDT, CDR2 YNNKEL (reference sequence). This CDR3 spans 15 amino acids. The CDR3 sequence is CASSQVSAGDGELFF.

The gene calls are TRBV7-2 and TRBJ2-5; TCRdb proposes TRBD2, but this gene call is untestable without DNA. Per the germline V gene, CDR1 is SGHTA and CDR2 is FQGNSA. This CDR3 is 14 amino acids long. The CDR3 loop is CASRRAGYQETQYF. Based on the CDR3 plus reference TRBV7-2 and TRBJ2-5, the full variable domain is GAGVSQSPSNKVTEKGKDVELRCDPISGHTALYWYRQSLGQGLEFLIYFQGNSAPDKSGLPSDRFSAERTGGSVSTLTIQRTQQEDSAVYLCASRRAGYQETQYFGPGTRLLVL.

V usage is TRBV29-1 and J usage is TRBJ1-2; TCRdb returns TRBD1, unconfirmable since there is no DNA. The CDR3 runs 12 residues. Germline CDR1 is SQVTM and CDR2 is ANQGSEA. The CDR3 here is CSGGTAFDGYTF.

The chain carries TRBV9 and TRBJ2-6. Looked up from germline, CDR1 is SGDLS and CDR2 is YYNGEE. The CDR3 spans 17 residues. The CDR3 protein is CASSRQDRASGANVLTF.

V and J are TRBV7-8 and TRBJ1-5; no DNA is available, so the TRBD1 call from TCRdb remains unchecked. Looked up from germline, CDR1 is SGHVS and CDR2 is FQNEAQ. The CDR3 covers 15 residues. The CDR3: CASSLVQGWNQPQHF.

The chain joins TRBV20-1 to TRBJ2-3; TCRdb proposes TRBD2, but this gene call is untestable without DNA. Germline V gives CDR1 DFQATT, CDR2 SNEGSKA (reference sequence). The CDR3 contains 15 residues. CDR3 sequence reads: CSAESGGPPVDTQYF.

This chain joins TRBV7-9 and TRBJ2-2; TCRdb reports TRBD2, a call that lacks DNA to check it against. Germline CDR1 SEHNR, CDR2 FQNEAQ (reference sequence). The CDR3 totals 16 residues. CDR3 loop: CASSLGLAGATGELFF.

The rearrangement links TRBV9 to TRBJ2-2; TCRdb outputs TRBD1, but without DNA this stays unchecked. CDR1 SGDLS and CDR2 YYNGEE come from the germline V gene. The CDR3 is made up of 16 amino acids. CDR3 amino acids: CASSPRLTGASGELFF.

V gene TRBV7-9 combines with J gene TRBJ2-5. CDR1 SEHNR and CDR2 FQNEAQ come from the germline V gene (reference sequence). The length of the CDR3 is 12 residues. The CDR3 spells CASSEWGETQYF.

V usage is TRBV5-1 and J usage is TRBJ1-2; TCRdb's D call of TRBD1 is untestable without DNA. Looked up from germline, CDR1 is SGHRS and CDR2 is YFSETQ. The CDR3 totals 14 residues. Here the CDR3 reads CASSLGQENYGYTF.

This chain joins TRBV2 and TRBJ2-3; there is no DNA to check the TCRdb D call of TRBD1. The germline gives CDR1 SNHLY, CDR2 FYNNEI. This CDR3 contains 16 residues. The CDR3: CASSARQGEVKSTQYF.

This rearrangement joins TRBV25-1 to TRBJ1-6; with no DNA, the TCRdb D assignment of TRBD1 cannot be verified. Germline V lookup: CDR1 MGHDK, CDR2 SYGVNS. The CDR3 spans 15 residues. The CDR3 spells CASSGVGNYNSPLHF.

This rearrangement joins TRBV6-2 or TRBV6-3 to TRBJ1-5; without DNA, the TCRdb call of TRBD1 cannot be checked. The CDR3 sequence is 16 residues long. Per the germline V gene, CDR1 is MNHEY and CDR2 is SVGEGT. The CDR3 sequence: CASSSTGGLSNQPQHF.

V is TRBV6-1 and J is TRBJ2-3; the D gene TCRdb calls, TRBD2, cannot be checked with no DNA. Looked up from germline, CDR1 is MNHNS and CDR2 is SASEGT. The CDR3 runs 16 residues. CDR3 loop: CASFNRASGGTDTQYF.

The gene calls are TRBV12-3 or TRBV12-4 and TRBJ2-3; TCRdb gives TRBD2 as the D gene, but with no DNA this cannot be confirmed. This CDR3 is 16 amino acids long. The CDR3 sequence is CASSLGSLDITDTQYF.

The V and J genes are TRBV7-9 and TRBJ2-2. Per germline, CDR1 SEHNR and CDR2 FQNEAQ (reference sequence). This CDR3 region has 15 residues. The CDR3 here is CASSLPRANTGELFF.

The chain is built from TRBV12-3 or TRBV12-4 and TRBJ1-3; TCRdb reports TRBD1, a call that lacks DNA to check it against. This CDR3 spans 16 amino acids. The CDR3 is CASSFFRGLGGNTIYF.